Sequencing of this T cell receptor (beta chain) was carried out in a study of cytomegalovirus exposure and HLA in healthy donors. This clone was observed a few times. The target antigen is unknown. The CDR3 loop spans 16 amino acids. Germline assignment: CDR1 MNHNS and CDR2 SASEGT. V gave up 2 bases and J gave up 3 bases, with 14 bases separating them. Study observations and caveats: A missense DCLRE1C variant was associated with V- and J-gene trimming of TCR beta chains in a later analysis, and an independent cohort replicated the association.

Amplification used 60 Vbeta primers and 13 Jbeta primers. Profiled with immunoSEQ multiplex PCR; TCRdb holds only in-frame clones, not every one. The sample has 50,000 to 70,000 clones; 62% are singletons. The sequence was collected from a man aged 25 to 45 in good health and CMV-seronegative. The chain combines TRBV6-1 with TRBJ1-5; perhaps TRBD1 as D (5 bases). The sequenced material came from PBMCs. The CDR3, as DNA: TGTGCCAGCAGTGAAATGGTCGGGGGGATCAATCAGCCCCAGCATTTT. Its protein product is CASSEMVGGINQPQHF.